Below, 6 T cell receptor beta chains from the same sample are listed, as sequenced in a study of blood T cell repertoires in COVID-19. The table came from immunoSEQ multiplex PCR; TCRdb's copy has only in-frame clones and leaves some out. The sample lists approximately 290,000 clones; around 87% were seen once. Sequencing was performed on peripheral blood. Receptors originate from a young man with active or convalescent COVID-19.

J is TRBJ1-4 and V is TRBV7-2; unclear D gene. This CDR3 has 16 amino acids. The V end was cut by 1 base, the J end by 3 bases, with 12 bases between. CDR1 and CDR2 (germline): SGHTA, FQGNSA. The CDR3 DNA is TGTGCCAGCAGCTTAGATGCGGAGACGGCTAATGAAAAACTGTTTTTT. It encodes CASSLDAETANEKLFF.

The sample holds a few counts of this clone. The V gene is TRBV28, the J gene TRBJ2-1; 8 bases line up with TRBD2. Trimming cost V 5 bases and J 4 bases; bases outside gene matches: 4. The CDR3 loop spans 14 amino acids. Germline assignment: CDR1 MDHEN and CDR2 SYDVKM. The CDR3 bases are TGTGCCAGCAGTCCGGGACTAGATTACAATGAGCAGTTCTTC. Protein: CASSPGLDYNEQFF. Combining the CDR3 with reference TRBV28 and TRBJ2-1 gives the whole variable domain DVKVTQSSRYLVKRTGEKVFLECVQDMDHENMFWYRQDPGLGLRLIYFSYDVKMKEKGDIPEGYSVSREKKERFSLILESASTNQTSMYLCASSPGLDYNEQFFGPGTRLTVL.

The sample holds a few counts of this clone. The V gene is TRBV7-9, the J gene TRBJ1-4; unclear D gene. V lost 5 bases to trimming and J lost 8 bases, with 12 bases between them. Germline V CDR1 and CDR2: SEHNR, FQNEAQ (reference sequence). CDR3 length: 13 amino acids. CDR3 residues: CASSKPRWEKLFF. The DNA for the CDR3 is TGTGCCAGCAGCAAACCGCGGTGGGAAAAACTGTTTTTT.

The V gene is TRBV4-1, the J gene TRBJ1-2; 9 nucleotides agree with TRBD1. In germline, CDR1 is MGHRA, CDR2 YSYEKL. The CDR3 runs 13 residues. J gave up 4 bases and V 4 bases, and 1 base lay outside the gene matches. The CDR3 coding sequence is TGCGCCAGCAGCCTGGACAGGGGCTATGGCTACACCTTC. This codes for CASSLDRGYGYTF.

Comments on this clone: Other DNA variants within this sample encode the same CDR3. The V gene is TRBV7-8, the J gene TRBJ2-7, with D perhaps matching TRBD2 (6 bases). Trimming removed 3 bases from V and 0 bases from J, with 9 bases in between. Per germline, CDR1 SGHVS and CDR2 FQNEAQ. This CDR3 region has 14 residues. In nucleotides, the CDR3 is TGTGCCAGCAGCTTCGCGGGAAGCTCCTACGAGCAGTACTTC. It specifies CASSFAGSSYEQYF.

This chain connects TRBV2 to TRBJ1-1; D is unresolved. The V and J ends lost 7 bases and 0 bases respectively, with 9 bases between them. The CDR3 spans 13 residues. Germline V CDR1 and CDR2: SNHLY, FYNNEI. The DNA of the CDR3 is TGTGCCAGCACTGCGATCATGAACACTGAAGCTTTCTTT. Protein: CASTAIMNTEAFF.